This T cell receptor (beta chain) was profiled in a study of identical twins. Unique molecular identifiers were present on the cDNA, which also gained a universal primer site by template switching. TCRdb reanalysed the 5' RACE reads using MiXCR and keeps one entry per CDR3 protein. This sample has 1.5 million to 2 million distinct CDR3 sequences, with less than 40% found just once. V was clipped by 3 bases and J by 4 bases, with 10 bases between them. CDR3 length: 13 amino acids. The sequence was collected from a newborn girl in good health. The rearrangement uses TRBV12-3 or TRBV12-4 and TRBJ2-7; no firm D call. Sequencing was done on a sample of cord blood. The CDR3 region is CASSFIWDYEQYF. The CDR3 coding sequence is TGTGCCAGCAGTTTTATATGGGATTACGAGCAGTACTTC.